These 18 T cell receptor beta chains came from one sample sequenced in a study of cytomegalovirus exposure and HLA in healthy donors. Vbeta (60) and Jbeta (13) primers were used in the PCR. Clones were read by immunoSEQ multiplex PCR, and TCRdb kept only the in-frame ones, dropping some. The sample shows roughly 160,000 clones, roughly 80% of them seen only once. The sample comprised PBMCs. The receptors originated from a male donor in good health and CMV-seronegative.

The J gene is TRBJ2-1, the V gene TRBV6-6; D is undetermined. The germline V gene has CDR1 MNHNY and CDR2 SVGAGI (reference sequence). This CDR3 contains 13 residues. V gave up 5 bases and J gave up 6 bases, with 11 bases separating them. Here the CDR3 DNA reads TGTGCCAGCAGTCCGGTCCCAGGCAATGAGCAGTTCTTC. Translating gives CASSPVPGNEQFF.

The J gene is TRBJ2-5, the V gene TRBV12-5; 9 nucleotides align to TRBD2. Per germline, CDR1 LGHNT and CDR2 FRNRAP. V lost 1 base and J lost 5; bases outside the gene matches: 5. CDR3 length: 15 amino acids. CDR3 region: CASGLEGTSLETQYF. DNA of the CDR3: TGTGCTAGTGGTTTGGAGGGGACTAGCTTGGAGACCCAGTACTTC.

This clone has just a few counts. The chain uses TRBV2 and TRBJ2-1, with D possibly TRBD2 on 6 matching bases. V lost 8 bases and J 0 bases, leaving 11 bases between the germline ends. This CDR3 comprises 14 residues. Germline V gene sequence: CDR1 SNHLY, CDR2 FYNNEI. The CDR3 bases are TGTGCCAGCGGTTTACTAGCCTCCTACAATGAGCAGTTCTTC. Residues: CASGLLASYNEQFF.

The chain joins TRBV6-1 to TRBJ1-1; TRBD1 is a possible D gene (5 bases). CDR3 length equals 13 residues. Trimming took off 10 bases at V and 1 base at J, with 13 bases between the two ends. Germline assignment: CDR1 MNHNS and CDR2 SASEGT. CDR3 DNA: TGTGCCACCGAGACAGAAGAGAACACTGAAGCTTTCTTT. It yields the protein CATETEENTEAFF.

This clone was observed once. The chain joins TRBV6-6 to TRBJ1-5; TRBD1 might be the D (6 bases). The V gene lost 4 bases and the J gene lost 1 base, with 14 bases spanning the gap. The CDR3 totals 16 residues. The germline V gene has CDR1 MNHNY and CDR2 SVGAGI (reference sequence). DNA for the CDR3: TGTGCCAGCAGTTCTCACGGGACAAAGAGCAATCAGCCCCAGCATTTT. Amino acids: CASSSHGTKSNQPQHF.

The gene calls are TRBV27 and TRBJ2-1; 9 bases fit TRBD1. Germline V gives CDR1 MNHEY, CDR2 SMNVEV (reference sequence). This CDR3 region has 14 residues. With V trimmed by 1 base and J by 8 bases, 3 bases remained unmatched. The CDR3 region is CASSLWTGDDEQFF. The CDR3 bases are TGTGCCAGCAGTTTATGGACAGGGGACGATGAGCAGTTCTTC.

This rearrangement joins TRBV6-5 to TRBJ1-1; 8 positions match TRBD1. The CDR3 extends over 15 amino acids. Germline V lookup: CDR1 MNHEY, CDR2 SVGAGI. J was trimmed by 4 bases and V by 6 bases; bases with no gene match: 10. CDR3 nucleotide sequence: TGTGCCAGCAGGGTGACAGGGGACCCCACCACTGAAGCTTTCTTT. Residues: CASRVTGDPTTEAFF.

CDR3 sequence reads: CASSLSGARESSYEQYF. CDR3 bases: TGCGCCAGCAGTCTCTCTGGAGCGAGAGAGAGCTCCTACGAGCAGTACTTC. The chain links TRBV10-1 to TRBJ2-7; D uncertain. The CDR3 spans 17 residues. The V and J ends lost 5 bases and 0 bases respectively, with 20 bases between them. Per germline, CDR1 WNHNN and CDR2 SYGVQD (reference sequence).

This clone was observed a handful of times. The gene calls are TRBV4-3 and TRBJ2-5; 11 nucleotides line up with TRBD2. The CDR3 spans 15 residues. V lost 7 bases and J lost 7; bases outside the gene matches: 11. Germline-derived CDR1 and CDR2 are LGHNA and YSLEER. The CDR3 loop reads CASKRTSGGGGTQYF. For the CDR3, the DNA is TGCGCCAGCAAAAGAACTAGCGGGGGCGGGGGGACCCAGTACTTC.

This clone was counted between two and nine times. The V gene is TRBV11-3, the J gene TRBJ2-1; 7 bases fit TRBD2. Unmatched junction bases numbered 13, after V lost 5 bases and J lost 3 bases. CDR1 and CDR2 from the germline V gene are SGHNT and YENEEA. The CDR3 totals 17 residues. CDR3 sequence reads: CASSLSVAGDFYNEQFF. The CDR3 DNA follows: TGTGCCAGCAGCCTATCCGTGGCGGGGGACTTCTACAATGAGCAGTTCTTC.

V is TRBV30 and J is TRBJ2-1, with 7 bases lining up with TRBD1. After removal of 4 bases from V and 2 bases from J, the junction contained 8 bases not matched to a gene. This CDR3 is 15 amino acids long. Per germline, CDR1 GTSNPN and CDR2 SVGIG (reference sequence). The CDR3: CAWNLQGLAYNEQFF. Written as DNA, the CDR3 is TGTGCCTGGAACTTACAGGGGCTCGCCTACAATGAGCAGTTCTTC.

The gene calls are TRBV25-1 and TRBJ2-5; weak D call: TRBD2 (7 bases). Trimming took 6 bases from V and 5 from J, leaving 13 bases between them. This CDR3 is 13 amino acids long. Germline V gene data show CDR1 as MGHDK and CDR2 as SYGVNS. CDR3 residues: CASSRAGAETQYF. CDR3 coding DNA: TGTGCCAGCAGCCGCGCGGGGGCCGAGACCCAGTACTTC.

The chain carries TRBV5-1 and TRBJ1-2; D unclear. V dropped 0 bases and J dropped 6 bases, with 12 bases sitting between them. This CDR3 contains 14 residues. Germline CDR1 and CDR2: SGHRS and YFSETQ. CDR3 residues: CASSLDGGPDGYTF. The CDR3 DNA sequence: TGCGCCAGCAGCTTGGACGGAGGTCCGGATGGCTACACCTTC.

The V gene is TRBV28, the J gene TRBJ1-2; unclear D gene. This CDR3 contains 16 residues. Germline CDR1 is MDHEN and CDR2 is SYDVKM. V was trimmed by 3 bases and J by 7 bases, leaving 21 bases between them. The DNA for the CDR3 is TGTGCCAGCAGTTTCCCACCGCCGAGACAATCGTCTGGCTACACCTTC. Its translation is CASSFPPPRQSSGYTF.

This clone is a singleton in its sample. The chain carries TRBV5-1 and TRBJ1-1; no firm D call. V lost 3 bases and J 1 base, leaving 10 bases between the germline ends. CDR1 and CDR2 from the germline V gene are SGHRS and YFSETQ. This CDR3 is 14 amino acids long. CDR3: CASSYDTSNTEAFF. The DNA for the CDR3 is TGCGCCAGCAGCTACGACACTTCGAACACTGAAGCTTTCTTT.

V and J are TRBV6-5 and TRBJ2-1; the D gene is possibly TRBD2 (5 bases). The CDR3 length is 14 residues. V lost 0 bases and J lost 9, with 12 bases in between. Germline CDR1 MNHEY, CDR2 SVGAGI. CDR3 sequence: CASSYSLAVTEQFF. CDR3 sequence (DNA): TGTGCCAGCAGTTACTCGCTAGCTGTCACTGAGCAGTTCTTC.

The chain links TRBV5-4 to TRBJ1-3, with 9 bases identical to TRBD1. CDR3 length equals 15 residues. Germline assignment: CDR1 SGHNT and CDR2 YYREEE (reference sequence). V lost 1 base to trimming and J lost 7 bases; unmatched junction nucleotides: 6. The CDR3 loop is CASSLPQGQGNTIYF. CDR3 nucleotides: TGTGCCAGCAGCTTGCCCCAGGGACAGGGTAACACCATATATTTT.

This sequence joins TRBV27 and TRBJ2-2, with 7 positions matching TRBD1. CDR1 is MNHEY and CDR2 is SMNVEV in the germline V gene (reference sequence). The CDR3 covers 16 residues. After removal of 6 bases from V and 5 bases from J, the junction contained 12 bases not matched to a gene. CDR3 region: CASSPTGQLGTGELFF. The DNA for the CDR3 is TGTGCCAGCAGCCCCACGGGACAGCTGGGGACCGGGGAGCTGTTTTTT.